Below are 23 T cell receptor beta chains sequenced from a single sample in a study of technical replicates of blood from several donors. The assay was immunoSEQ multiplex PCR, and TCRdb's table has in-frame clones only and misses some. The repertoire holds more than 90,000 clones, 85% to 95% seen once, with about 0.35% in the top ten. Sequenced sample: T cells isolated from PBMCs. These receptors all come from a human donor in good health.

This clone has only a few counts. The chain has TRBV19 and TRBJ2-1, with D maybe TRBD2 (5 bases). V lost 3 bases and J lost 10, with 13 bases in between. Per germline, CDR1 LNHDA and CDR2 SQIVND (reference sequence). The CDR3 loop spans 13 amino acids. CDR3 bases: TGTGCCAGTAGTATTCTGGGGAGATGGGAGCAGTTCTTC. It yields the protein CASSILGRWEQFF.

V usage is TRBV7-9 and J usage is TRBJ2-1; TRBD2 matches 8 bases. The CDR3 sequence is 14 residues long. V shed 8 bases and J 10 bases; nucleotides not matched to a gene: 13. Looked up from germline, CDR1 is SEHNR and CDR2 is FQNEAQ (reference sequence). The DNA of the CDR3 is TGTGCCAGCCTCTGGGGTCGGTCGGGAGGGGAGCAGTTCTTC. As protein: CASLWGRSGGEQFF.

The chain employs TRBV6-1 and TRBJ2-3, with 11 bases lining up with TRBD2. Trimming removed 8 bases from V and 2 bases from J; junction bases left unmatched: 6. The CDR3 contains 15 residues. Per the germline V gene, CDR1 is MNHNS and CDR2 is SASEGT. The CDR3 region has the DNA TGTGCCAGCGACACTAGCGGGAGACCCACAGATACGCAGTATTTT. This encodes CASDTSGRPTDTQYF.

This clone was seen only a few times. V is TRBV30 and J is TRBJ1-1, with D possibly being TRBD1 (5 bases). V lost 4 bases to trimming and J lost 11 bases, with 14 bases between them. The germline gives CDR1 GTSNPN, CDR2 SVGIG (reference sequence). The CDR3 spans 11 residues. CDR3 sequence: CAWTVGGTAFF. CDR3 bases: TGTGCCTGGACGGTCGGGGGAACGGCTTTCTTT.

The V call is TRBV5-1, the J call TRBJ1-1; no firm D call. Trimming removed 6 bases from V and 4 bases from J, with 16 bases in between. Germline values: CDR1 SGHRS, CDR2 YFSETQ. The CDR3 length is 14 residues. The CDR3 bases are TGCGCCAGCAATAAACAGCCTTCAGCCACTGAAGCTTTCTTT. Translation: CASNKQPSATEAFF. The entire variable domain, with the rest obtained from reference TRBV5-1 and TRBJ1-1, is as follows: KAGVTQTPRYLIKTRGQQVTLSCSPISGHRSVSWYQQTPGQGLQFLFEYFSETQRNKGNFPGRFSGRQFSNSRSEMNVSTLELGDSALYLCASNKQPSATEAFFGQGTRLTVV.

The chain couples TRBV27 to TRBJ2-7; 8 nucleotides align to TRBD1. The CDR3 has 16 amino acids. The V and J ends lost 2 bases and 3 bases, in that order; junction bases with no gene match: 9. Per germline, CDR1 MNHEY and CDR2 SMNVEV (reference sequence). This chain's CDR3 is CASSLVDRGSYYEQYF. The DNA of the CDR3 is TGTGCCAGCAGTTTAGTAGACAGGGGTTCTTACTACGAGCAGTACTTC.

The chain combines TRBV5-1 with TRBJ1-4, with unresolved D. V lost 3 bases, J lost 0 bases, and 12 bases lay in between. Looked up from germline, CDR1 is SGHRS and CDR2 is YFSETQ. The CDR3 spans 16 residues. Here the CDR3 reads CASSYDSRATNEKLFF. The CDR3 DNA follows: TGCGCCAGCAGCTACGATTCGCGAGCAACTAATGAAAAACTGTTTTTT.

This chain joins TRBV18 and TRBJ2-7; D might be TRBD1 (6 bases). Between the trimmed V and J ends, which lost 5 bases and 2 bases, there was a span of 19 bases. The CDR3 sequence is 16 residues long. CDR1 KGHSH and CDR2 LQKENI come from the germline V gene. Written as DNA, the CDR3 is TGTGCCAGCTCAGCGAATCCGCTCGGGACACCCTACGAGCAGTACTTC. Protein product: CASSANPLGTPYEQYF. Supplemented by reference TRBV18 and TRBJ2-7, the full variable domain reads NAGVMQNPRHLVRRRGQEARLRCSPMKGHSHVYWYRQLPEEGLKFMVYLQKENIIDESGMPKERFSAEFPKEGPSILRIQQVVRGDSAAYFCASSANPLGTPYEQYFGPGTRLTVT.

The chain couples TRBV7-9 to TRBJ2-3, with 11 bases fitting TRBD2. The germline CDR1 and CDR2 sequences are SEHNR and FQNEAQ (reference sequence). This CDR3 comprises 16 residues. J gave up 0 bases and V 5 bases, and 4 bases lay outside the gene matches. The chain's CDR3 is CASSRGLAASTDTQYF. The CDR3 nucleotides are TGTGCCAGCAGCCGGGGACTAGCGGCTAGCACAGATACGCAGTATTTT.

V is TRBV19 and J is TRBJ2-5, with 9 bases lining up with TRBD1. The CDR3 is made up of 13 amino acids. Germline V gene data show CDR1 as LNHDA and CDR2 as SQIVND (reference sequence). V gave up 6 bases and J gave up 2 bases; unmatched junction bases: 1. CDR3: CASRDRGQETQYF. The CDR3 nucleotides are TGTGCCAGTAGGGACAGGGGTCAAGAGACCCAGTACTTC.

CDR3 DNA sequence: TGTGCCAGTAGGAAGCGGGAGGGGACCGGGGAGCTGTTTTTT. Its translation is CASRKREGTGELFF. The V gene is TRBV19, the J gene TRBJ2-2, with TRBD2 identical over 10 bases. Germline-derived CDR1 and CDR2 are LNHDA and SQIVND (reference sequence). The CDR3 consists of 14 residues. With V trimmed by 6 bases and J by 5 bases, 3 bases remained unmatched.

The CDR3 DNA is TGTGCCAGCAGCAGTAGCGGGAGTTTCCACACGTTTGAGCAGTTCTTC. Its protein product is CASSSSGSFHTFEQFF. This rearrangement joins TRBV7-9 to TRBJ2-1; TRBD2 matches at 9 bases. The V segment lost 5 bases and the J segment 9 bases; nucleotides outside the gene matches: 14. CDR3 length: 16 residues. CDR1 SEHNR and CDR2 FQNEAQ come from the germline V gene (reference sequence).

The genes are TRBV27 and TRBJ2-6; 7 nucleotides match TRBD1. The germline CDR1 and CDR2 sequences are MNHEY and SMNVEV (reference sequence). This CDR3 spans 19 amino acids. The ends lost 6 bases at V and 0 bases at J; junction bases unmatched: 14. CDR3 sequence: CASSPGQALSYSGANVLTF. Here the CDR3 DNA reads TGTGCCAGCAGCCCCGGACAGGCTTTATCTTACTCTGGGGCCAACGTCCTGACTTTC.

The genes are TRBV27 and TRBJ2-2; the D gene is possibly TRBD2 (7 bases). V lost 7 bases and J lost 6, with 15 bases in between. Germline CDR1 MNHEY, CDR2 SMNVEV (reference sequence). CDR3 length equals 14 residues. The CDR3 region has the DNA TGTGCCAGCACCCTTAGGGGGGGAGCCGGGGAGCTGTTTTTT. The encoded protein is CASTLRGGAGELFF.

The V gene is TRBV7-9, the J gene TRBJ2-3; 8 bases align to TRBD2. The germline CDR1 and CDR2 sequences are SEHNR and FQNEAQ (reference sequence). The CDR3 length is 15 residues. With V trimmed by 4 bases and J by 5 bases, 8 bases remained unmatched. Here the CDR3 DNA reads TGTGCCAGCAGCTCTACGACTAGCGAATTAGATACGCAGTATTTT. Translating it yields CASSSTTSELDTQYF. The full variable domain, rest sourced from reference TRBV7-9 and TRBJ2-3, is DTGVSQNPRHKITKRGQNVTFRCDPISEHNRLYWYRQTLGQGPEFLTYFQNEAQLEKSRLLSDRFSAERPKGSFSTLEIQRTEQGDSAMYLCASSSTTSELDTQYFGPGTRLTVL.

The chain has TRBV18 and TRBJ2-2; D ambiguous. V was trimmed by 0 bases and J by 5 bases, leaving 13 bases between them. Germline values: CDR1 KGHSH, CDR2 LQKENI. The length of the CDR3 is 16 residues. CDR3 sequence (DNA): TGTGCCAGCTCACCACCGAGCAAAGCCTTAACCGGGGAGCTGTTTTTT. Amino acids: CASSPPSKALTGELFF.

The count of this clone is one. The chain recombines TRBV6-6 with TRBJ2-2; D might be TRBD1 (6 bases). CDR3 length: 13 amino acids. V gave up 5 bases and J gave up 4 bases, with 8 bases separating them. From germline, CDR1 is MNHNY and CDR2 SVGAGI (reference sequence). The chain's CDR3 is CASSTGITGELFF. DNA for the CDR3: TGTGCCAGCAGTACAGGGATCACCGGGGAGCTGTTTTTT.

V is TRBV12-5 and J is TRBJ1-1, with D unresolved. The CDR3 length is 16 residues. V lost 5 bases and J 1 base, leaving 17 bases between the germline ends. Looked up from germline, CDR1 is LGHNT and CDR2 is FRNRAP. CDR3 nucleotides: TGTGCTAGTGGTCGAACAACGGGAGGCGGGAACACTGAAGCTTTCTTT. It codes for CASGRTTGGGNTEAFF.

This chain joins TRBV13 and TRBJ1-2; TRBD1 matches 7 bases. Germline trimming cut 6 bases from V and 5 bases from J; bases unmatched to any gene: 9. The germline CDR1 and CDR2 sequences are PRHDT and FYEKMQ (reference sequence). There are 14 residues in the CDR3. DNA for the CDR3: TGTGCCAGCAGGCTAGCAGGGGGATGGTATGGCTACACCTTC. Amino acids: CASRLAGGWYGYTF.

The gene calls are TRBV9 and TRBJ1-3, with D uncertain. Trimming shortened V by 0 bases and J by 0 bases, and 4 bases separated the two germline ends. This CDR3 comprises 14 residues. Germline CDR1 SGDLS, CDR2 YYNGEE. This CDR3 is CASSVALSGNTIYF. The DNA of the CDR3 is TGTGCCAGCAGCGTAGCTCTCTCTGGAAACACCATATATTTT. The full variable domain, its missing parts supplied by reference TRBV9 and TRBJ1-3, is DSGVTQTPKHLITATGQRVTLRCSPRSGDLSVYWYQQSLDQGLQFLIQYYNGEERAKGNILERFSAQQFPDLHSELNLSSLELGDSALYFCASSVALSGNTIYFGEGSWLTVV.

The chain combines TRBV11-2 with TRBJ2-5; 8 bases map to TRBD1. The junction had 7 bases not matched to a gene; V was cut back by 0 bases and J by 7 bases. This CDR3 has 15 amino acids. Germline lookup yields CDR1 SGHAT and CDR2 FQNNGV. The CDR3 sequence is CASSLESRGRPTQYF. The DNA of the CDR3 is TGTGCCAGCAGCTTAGAGTCCAGGGGGCGCCCGACCCAGTACTTC.

In DNA, the CDR3 is TGTGCCAGCAGTTTATACAGGGGAGGCACAGATACGCAGTATTTT. Its protein product is CASSLYRGGTDTQYF. The V gene is TRBV27, the J gene TRBJ2-3, with 7 positions matching TRBD1. J gave up 1 base and V 1 base, and 2 bases lay outside the gene matches. From germline, CDR1 is MNHEY and CDR2 SMNVEV (reference sequence). The CDR3 length is 15 residues.

The V call is TRBV28, the J call TRBJ1-1; unclear D gene. The CDR3 spans 10 residues. The V and J ends lost 6 bases and 4 bases respectively, with 3 bases between them. The germline CDR1 and CDR2 sequences are MDHEN and SYDVKM. The CDR3 sequence is CASRATEAFF. The CDR3 DNA reads TGTGCCAGCAGGGCCACTGAAGCTTTCTTT.